A selection of T cell receptor beta chains follows, all from one sample in a study of cytomegalovirus exposure and HLA in healthy donors. Measured with immunoSEQ multiplex PCR; TCRdb has only the in-frame clones, and not every one. The table has about 56,000 clones, around 93% seen once. The sequenced sample was PBMCs. These receptors were collected from a woman aged 18-29 years in good health and CMV-seropositive. The CDR3 runs from the conserved cysteine through the conserved F or W. A D gene is named only where the DNA matches it firmly. Clone size appears in some rows only: once, few, many, or a class for an expanded clone.

CAGGSAGETQYF,TGTGCCGGCGGGTCAGCGGGAGAGACCCAGTACTTC,TRBJ2-5,TRBV2,NA,NA
CAWSALKFRQGEYTEAFF,TGTGCCTGGAGTGCGCTCAAATTTAGACAGGGGGAGTACACTGAAGCTTTCTTT,TRBJ1-1,TRBV30,TRBD1,NA
CASSRTGYETQYF,TGTGCCAGCAGCCGGACAGGTTACGAGACCCAGTACTTC,TRBJ2-5,TRBV7-3,TRBD1,NA
CASRPMETGRNTEAFF,TGTGCCAGCAGACCTATGGAGACAGGGAGGAACACTGAAGCTTTCTTT,TRBJ1-1,TRBV9,TRBD1,NA
CASSMQGNNSPLHF,TGTGCCAGCAGTATGCAGGGAAATAATTCACCCCTCCACTTT,TRBJ1-6,TRBV25-1,NA,NA
CASSPPGKRARTDTQYF,TGTGCCAGCAGCCCGCCGGGAAAGCGGGCCCGCACAGATACGCAGTATTTT,TRBJ2-3,TRBV28,NA,NA
CASRLVAGANYGYTF,TGTGCAAGTCGCTTAGTCGCAGGGGCTAACTATGGCTACACCTTC,TRBJ1-2,TRBV12-2,NA,NA
CAISESGGGLGTQYF,TGTGCCATCAGTGAGTCCGGGGGGGGTCTAGGAACGCAGTATTTT,TRBJ2-3,TRBV10-3,TRBD2,NA
CASSSWTYLSGNTIYF,TGTGCCAGCAGCTCCTGGACTTACCTCTCTGGAAACACCATATATTTT,TRBJ1-3,TRBV5-8,NA,NA
CSVLSGEHAYEQYF,TGCAGCGTTCTCAGCGGGGAGCACGCCTACGAGCAGTACTTC,TRBJ2-7,TRBV29-1,TRBD2,NA
CASSDGDRLNEKLFF,TGTGCCAGTAGTGACGGGGACAGATTAAATGAAAAACTGTTTTTT,TRBJ1-4,TRBV19,TRBD1,medium-sized
CASSLLGQGAGDTQYF,TGCGCCAGCAGCTTGCTTGGGCAGGGGGCAGGGGATACGCAGTATTTT,TRBJ2-3,TRBV5-1,TRBD1,NA
CASSQDGLPSGPQHF,TGCGCCAGCAGCCAAGATGGACTTCCCTCTGGGCCCCAGCATTTT,TRBJ1-5,TRBV4-1,NA,once
CASRAQGLSSYNEQFF,TGTGCCAGCAGAGCCCAGGGACTTAGCTCCTACAATGAGCAGTTCTTC,TRBJ2-1,TRBV2,NA,NA
CASSSSGGADNEQFF,TGTGCCAGCAGCTCAAGCGGGGGGGCCGACAATGAGCAGTTCTTC,TRBJ2-1,TRBV11-3,TRBD2,NA
CASSGGLNQETQYF,TGCGCCAGCAGCGGGGGACTAAACCAAGAGACCCAGTACTTC,TRBJ2-5,TRBV5-1,TRBD2,once
CASSAPSGGNSPLHF,TGTGCCAGCAGCGCCCCCTCAGGGGGAAATTCACCCCTCCACTTT,TRBJ1-6,TRBV9,TRBD1,NA
CASSLKRGDVYEQYF,TGTGCCAGCAGCTTAAAACGGGGGGATGTCTACGAGCAGTACTTC,TRBJ2-7,TRBV11-2,TRBD2,NA
CASSSRGTGGYEQYF,TGTGCCAGCAGCTCAAGAGGGACAGGGGGCTACGAGCAGTACTTC,TRBJ2-7,TRBV7-2,TRBD1,NA
CASSLGHGDSYEQYF,TGCGCCAGCAGCTTGGGGCACGGGGACTCCTACGAGCAGTACTTC,TRBJ2-7,TRBV5-1,NA,NA
CASSSRSRVANEQFF,TGTGCCAGCAGTTCTAGGTCGAGGGTCGCGAATGAGCAGTTCTTC,TRBJ2-1,TRBV11-2,NA,once
CASSRRGESYEQYF,TGTGCCAGCAGCCGCCGGGGGGAAAGCTACGAGCAGTACTTC,TRBJ2-7,TRBV13,TRBD2,NA
CASSFRVGGKGETQYF,TGTGCCAGCAGCTTTCGCGTTGGGGGGAAAGGAGAGACCCAGTACTTC,TRBJ2-5,TRBV5-6,NA,NA
CASSVGVGDEETQYF,TGTGCCAGCAGCGTAGGGGTGGGCGATGAAGAGACCCAGTACTTC,TRBJ2-5,TRBV9,NA,few
CASSHRDLAKNIQYF,TGTGCCAGCAGTCACAGGGATTTAGCCAAAAACATTCAGTACTTC,TRBJ2-4,TRBV6-1,NA,NA
CASRKGQGSYEQYF,TGTGCCAGCAGGAAGGGACAGGGATCCTACGAGCAGTACTTC,TRBJ2-7,TRBV6-1,TRBD1,NA
CASSPPGVSGANVLTF,TGTGCCAGCAGCCCGCCAGGGGTCTCTGGGGCCAACGTCCTGACTTTC,TRBJ2-6,TRBV7-2,NA,NA
CASSLEAGGYNEQFF,TGTGCCAGCAGCTTAGAGGCCGGCGGCTACAATGAGCAGTTCTTC,TRBJ2-1,TRBV7-2,NA,NA
CASSQLFGAINYGYTF,TGTGCCAGCAGCCAACTTTTCGGAGCGATTAACTATGGCTACACCTTC,TRBJ1-2,TRBV6-6,NA,NA
CSAVGGEKLFF,TGCAGTGCTGTTGGAGGAGAAAAACTGTTTTTT,TRBJ1-4,TRBV20-1,NA,NA
CASSLVQGVNTEAFF,TGTGCCAGCAGCTTGGTTCAGGGGGTGAACACTGAAGCTTTCTTT,TRBJ1-1,TRBV5-4,TRBD1,NA
CASSPGGGLAKNIQYF,TGTGCCAGCTCACCGGGAGGGGGACTAGCCAAAAACATTCAGTACTTC,TRBJ2-4,TRBV18,NA,NA
CASKVMAGGTEAFF,TGTGCCAGTAAGGTAATGGCAGGAGGGACTGAAGCTTTCTTT,TRBJ1-1,TRBV19,NA,NA
CASSLSGGRHEQFF,TGTGCCAGCAGCTTATCGGGGGGTCGGCATGAGCAGTTCTTC,TRBJ2-1,TRBV7-3,TRBD2,NA
CASSPGTGVSPEQYF,TGTGCCAGCAGCCCCGGGACAGGGGTTAGTCCGGAGCAGTACTTC,TRBJ2-7,TRBV5-4,TRBD1,NA
CASSIGAHYGYTF,TGTGCCAGTAGTATTGGGGCCCACTATGGCTACACCTTC,TRBJ1-2,TRBV19,NA,NA
CASSLGTGGYEQYF,TGTGCCAGCAGCTTGGGGACAGGTGGATACGAGCAGTACTTC,TRBJ2-7,TRBV5-4,TRBD1,NA
CASSFSLAEGSNTGELFF,TGTGCCAGCAGCTTCAGCTTAGCGGAGGGCTCGAACACCGGGGAGCTGTTTTTT,TRBJ2-2,TRBV7-6,NA,NA
CASSLRGGRAGELFF,TGTGCCAGCAGCTTACGGGGGGGGCGGGCCGGGGAGCTGTTTTTT,TRBJ2-2,TRBV7-8,TRBD2,NA
CASSLGWTGRYGNQPQHF,TGTGCCAGCAGCTTAGGATGGACAGGACGGTATGGCAATCAGCCCCAGCATTTT,TRBJ1-5,TRBV13,TRBD1,NA
CASREVGRGREQYF,TGCGCCAGCCGAGAGGTTGGGCGGGGACGCGAGCAGTACTTC,TRBJ2-7,TRBV4-1,NA,NA
CASSFPSYNEQFF,TGTGCCAGCAGCTTCCCTTCCTACAATGAGCAGTTCTTC,TRBJ2-1,TRBV7-2,NA,NA
CASSFKGVWSGNTIYF,TGTGCCAGCAGTTTCAAGGGGGTCTGGTCCGGAAACACCATATATTTT,TRBJ1-3,TRBV28,NA,NA
CASSTLDSTDTQYF,TGTGCCAGCAGTACCCTGGACAGTACAGATACGCAGTATTTT,TRBJ2-3,TRBV28,NA,NA
CAWSLGQLSSGNTIYF,TGTGCCTGGAGCCTGGGACAGCTTAGCTCTGGAAACACCATATATTTT,TRBJ1-3,TRBV30,TRBD1,NA
CASSVSGGAYNEQFF,TGTGCCAGCAGTGTTAGCGGGGGGGCCTACAATGAGCAGTTCTTC,TRBJ2-1,TRBV27,TRBD2,few
CASTVGVLAGAPNEQFF,TGTGCCAGCACAGTGGGGGTCTTAGCGGGGGCCCCGAATGAGCAGTTCTTC,TRBJ2-1,TRBV28,TRBD2,NA
CASTGEGFTEAFF,TGTGCCAGCACGGGTGAGGGTTTTACTGAAGCTTTCTTT,TRBJ1-1,TRBV6-5,NA,NA
CARSWGGPSSYEQYF,TGTGCCAGAAGCTGGGGGGGCCCTAGCTCCTACGAGCAGTACTTC,TRBJ2-7,TRBV5-3,NA,NA
CASSLKQGRTEAFF,TGTGCCAGCAGCTTAAAACAGGGGAGGACTGAAGCTTTCTTT,TRBJ1-1,TRBV7-9,TRBD1,NA
CASTRQGSPTGELFF,TGTGCCAGCACCCGACAGGGTTCCCCCACCGGGGAGCTGTTTTTT,TRBJ2-2,TRBV6-1,TRBD1,NA
CAWSLMRGATSGYTF,TGTGCCTGGAGTTTGATGCGGGGGGCGACCTCTGGCTACACCTTC,TRBJ1-2,TRBV30,NA,NA
CASSRGLDTDTQYF,TGCGCCAGCAGCCGCGGACTCGACACAGATACGCAGTATTTT,TRBJ2-3,TRBV10-2,NA,NA
CASSFSQGANEQFF,TGCGCCAGCAGCTTCAGCCAGGGGGCTAATGAGCAGTTCTTC,TRBJ2-1,TRBV5-1,TRBD1,NA
CASSLPRPAGDTEAFF,TGTGCCAGCAGTTTACCCAGACCCGCGGGTGACACTGAAGCTTTCTTT,TRBJ1-1,TRBV2,NA,NA
CASSQEATGNQPQHF,TGCGCCAGCAGCCAAGAAGCGACAGGGAATCAGCCCCAGCATTTT,TRBJ1-5,TRBV4-1,TRBD1,NA
CASSLAAGSTYEQYF,TGCGCCAGCAGCTTGGCGGCGGGATCGACCTACGAGCAGTACTTC,TRBJ2-7,TRBV5-1,NA,once
CASSQDRGPGNTIYF,TGTGCCAGCAGCCAAGACAGGGGACCTGGAAACACCATATATTTT,TRBJ1-3,TRBV11-2,TRBD1,NA
CSVTGLRNTEAFF,TGCAGCGTTACGGGACTCCGGAACACTGAAGCTTTCTTT,TRBJ1-1,TRBV29-1,NA,NA
CASSQQELGGRNTEAFF,TGCGCCAGCAGCCAGCAGGAGCTGGGGGGGCGGAACACTGAAGCTTTCTTT,TRBJ1-1,TRBV4-1,NA,NA